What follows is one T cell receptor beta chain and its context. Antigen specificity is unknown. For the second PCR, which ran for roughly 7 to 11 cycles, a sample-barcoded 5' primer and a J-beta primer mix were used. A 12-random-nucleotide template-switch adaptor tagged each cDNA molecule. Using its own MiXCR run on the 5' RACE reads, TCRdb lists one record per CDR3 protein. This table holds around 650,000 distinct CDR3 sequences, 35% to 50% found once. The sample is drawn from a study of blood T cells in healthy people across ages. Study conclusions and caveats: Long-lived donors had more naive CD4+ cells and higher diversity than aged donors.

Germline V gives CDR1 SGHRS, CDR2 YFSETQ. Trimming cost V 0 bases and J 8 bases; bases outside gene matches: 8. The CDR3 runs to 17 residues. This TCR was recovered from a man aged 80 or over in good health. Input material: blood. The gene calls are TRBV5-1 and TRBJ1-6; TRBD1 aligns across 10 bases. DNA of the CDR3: TGCGCCAGCAGCTTGGGCCTCTCGGGACAGGGGTATTCACCCCTCCACTTT. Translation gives CASSLGLSGQGYSPLHF.